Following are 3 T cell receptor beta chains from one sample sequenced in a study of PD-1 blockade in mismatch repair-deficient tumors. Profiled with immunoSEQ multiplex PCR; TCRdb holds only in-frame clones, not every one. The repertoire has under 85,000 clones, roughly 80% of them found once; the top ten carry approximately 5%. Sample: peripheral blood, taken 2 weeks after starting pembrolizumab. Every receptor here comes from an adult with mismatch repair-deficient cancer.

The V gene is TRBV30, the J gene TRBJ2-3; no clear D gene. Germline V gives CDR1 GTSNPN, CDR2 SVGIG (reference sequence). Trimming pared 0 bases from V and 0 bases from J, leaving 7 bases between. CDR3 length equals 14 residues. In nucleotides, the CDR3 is TGTGCCTGGAGTGTACCGCTGAGCACAGATACGCAGTATTTT. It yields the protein CAWSVPLSTDTQYF.

CDR3 in amino acids: CASSLDPGRKGEAEAFF. CDR3 DNA sequence: TGCGCCAGCAGCTTGGATCCAGGTCGAAAAGGAGAGGCTGAAGCTTTCTTT. The chain is built from TRBV5-1 and TRBJ1-1; no clear D. CDR3 size: 17 residues. Germline loops: CDR1 SGHRS, CDR2 YFSETQ. V gave up 0 bases and J gave up 6 bases, with 21 bases separating them.

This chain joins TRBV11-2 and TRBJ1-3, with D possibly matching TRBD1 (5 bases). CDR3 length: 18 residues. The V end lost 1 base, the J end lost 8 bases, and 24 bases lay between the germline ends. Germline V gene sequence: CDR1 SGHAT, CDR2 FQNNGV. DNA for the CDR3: TGTGCCAGCAGCTTAGTTACTAGTTTAGGGAGGACAACCGACACCATATATTTT. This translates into CASSLVTSLGRTTDTIYF.